The entry that follows covers one T cell receptor (beta chain) sequence. This entry comes from a study of blood T cell repertoires in COVID-19. Trimming removed 0 bases from V and 0 bases from J, with 19 bases in between. Germline V gene data show CDR1 as SGHTS and CDR2 as YDEGEE. The CDR3 has 18 amino acids. The method was immunoSEQ multiplex PCR; TCRdb's version includes in-frame clones alone and lacks a portion of them. The table includes under 100,000 clones, approximately 85% detected once. The gene calls are TRBV5-8 and TRBJ2-7; perhaps TRBD1 as D (5 bases). The sequence came from a woman older than 75 with COVID-19, enrolled during active disease. The specimen was peripheral blood. In DNA, the CDR3 is TGTGCCAGCAGCTTGGGGTCTTGGGCAGGGCCGCTCTCCTACGAGCAGTACTTC. This gives the protein CASSLGSWAGPLSYEQYF.